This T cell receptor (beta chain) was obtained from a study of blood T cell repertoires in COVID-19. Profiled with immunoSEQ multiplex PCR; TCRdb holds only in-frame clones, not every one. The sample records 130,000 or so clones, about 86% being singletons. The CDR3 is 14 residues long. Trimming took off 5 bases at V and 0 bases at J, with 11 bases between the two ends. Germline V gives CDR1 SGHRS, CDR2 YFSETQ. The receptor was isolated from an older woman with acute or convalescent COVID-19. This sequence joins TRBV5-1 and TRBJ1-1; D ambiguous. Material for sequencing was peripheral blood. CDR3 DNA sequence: TGCGCCAGCAGTCTAAAGCCGTTGAACACTGAAGCTTTCTTT. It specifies CASSLKPLNTEAFF. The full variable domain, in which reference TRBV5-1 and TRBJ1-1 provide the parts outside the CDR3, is KAGVTQTPRYLIKTRGQQVTLSCSPISGHRSVSWYQQTPGQGLQFLFEYFSETQRNKGNFPGRFSGRQFSNSRSEMNVSTLELGDSALYLCASSLKPLNTEAFFGQGTRLTVV.